This T cell receptor (beta chain) was recorded in a study of vaccination effects on CD4 cells after COVID-19. TCRdb keeps only in-frame clones here, not all; method: immunoSEQ multiplex PCR. In the table there are tens of thousands of clones, 60% to 80% of which are singletons. The CDR3 length is 17 residues. Germline-derived CDR1 and CDR2 are LGHNA and YNFKEQ. The V gene end was trimmed by 1 base and the J gene end by 4 bases; junction bases not matched to a gene: 10. Pools of viral peptides were used by the ViraFEST assay to expand antigen-specific CD4+ T cells ahead of sequencing. CD4+ T cell isolation took place after 10 days of culture. Nucleocapsid antibodies were negative in the vaccine recipients, who had never had SARS-CoV-2 infection. It was with about 10 IU/ml IL-2 and about 10 ug/ml peptides that some 2 million PBMC per well were cultured. A few counts support this clone. Its antigen is unidentified.

Findings and limits, study-wide: Healthy vaccinees showed cross-reactivity with common cold coronaviruses in only 1 of 255 vaccine-induced clones. Early post-infection timepoints were absent, and convalescent patients were few.

This clonotype was sampled from a human donor who received a COVID-19 vaccine. Sequenced material: CD4+ T cells from PBMCs cultured with HCoV-OC43 spike peptides, taken before COVID-19 vaccination. This sample's subset: HCoV-OC43 spike overlapping peptide pool stimulation. This chain uses TRBV4-2 with TRBJ2-5, with 9 bases fitting TRBD1. CDR3 sequence: CASSQATGGNLGETQYF. CDR3 coding DNA: TGTGCCAGCAGCCAAGCTACAGGGGGCAATCTAGGAGAGACCCAGTACTTC.